These 7 T cell receptor beta chains originate from one sample sequenced in a study of regulatory T cells in long-lasting Graves disease. Time point here: newly diagnosed GD, antithyroid drugs for less than 3 months. With RNA extracted from PBMCs as input, the TCR library was made. Libraries of TCR beta came from iRepertoire HTBI primers plus Arm-PCR of CDR3 regions. TCRdb passed the multiplex PCR reads through MiXCR, listing each CDR3 protein once. The data hold 250,000 to 300,000 distinct CDR3 sequences, with approximately 20% observed a single time. This same sample was also taken into another study, of T cells in Graves' hyperthyroidism and ophthalmopathy.

Sequences were derived from peripheral blood mononuclear cells (PBMCs), sampled at new diagnosis, from a patient treated with antithyroid drugs. The source is a woman aged 30 to 39 with Graves disease.

Turning to this clonotype: A clone one base away is much larger, so this may be a read error. The DNA is left out, because the CDR3 cannot be placed on it with certainty; the CDR3 is given as TCRdb lists it. The chain joins TRBV7-2 to TRBJ2-5; whether TRBD1, the table's D call, matches the DNA was not checked. The CDR3 contains 16 residues when both ends are counted. The germline gives CDR1 SGHTA, CDR2 FQGNSA. The CDR3 protein is CASSLLWAGGNNEQLF.

With respect to this clonotype: It differs at one base from a far larger clone, so likely a read error. The gene calls are TRBV2 and TRBJ2-1; 11 nucleotides line up with TRBD2. V lost 1 base and J lost 13; bases outside the gene matches: 12. CDR3 length: 16 residues. Germline V gene sequence: CDR1 SNHLY, CDR2 FYNNEI. The CDR3 DNA reads TGTGCCAGCAGTGAAGATAGCGGGGGGGCCGGAGAGACCCAGTTCTTC. Encoded protein: CASSEDSGGAGETQFF.

A word on this clonotype: A much larger clone differs from this one at a single base, so this may be a read error. The chain couples TRBV7-3 to TRBJ2-2; D gene uncertain. Germline CDR1 reads SGHTA; CDR2 reads FQGTGA. The CDR3 sequence is 14 residues long. The CDR3 DNA follows: TGTGCCAGCAGCTTTCGGCCAAACACCGAGGAGCTGTTTTTT. It is translated as CASSFRPNTEELFF. The full variable domain, in which reference TRBV7-3 and TRBJ2-2 provide the parts outside the CDR3, is GAGVSQTPSNKVTEKGKYVELRCDPISGHTALYWYRQSLGQGPEFLIYFQGTGAADDSGLPNDRFFAVRPEGSVSTLKIQRTERGDSAVYLCASSFRPNTEELFFGEGSRLTVL.

This clonotype was found many times. The rearrangement uses TRBV5-1 and TRBJ2-5; TRBD1 agrees at 7 bases. V was pared by 0 bases and J by 4 bases, with 6 bases of the junction left unmatched. The CDR3 runs to 15 residues. CDR1 is SGHRS and CDR2 is YFSETQ in the germline V gene. The CDR3 spells CASSLEGAIGETQYF. The CDR3, as DNA: TGCGCCAGCAGCTTGGAGGGGGCGATTGGAGAGACCCAGTACTTC.

This clonotype has at least ten counts. The J gene is TRBJ1-5, the V gene TRBV27; TRBD1 might be the D (5 bases). CDR3 length: 16 residues. Germline assignment: CDR1 MNHEY and CDR2 SMNVEV (reference sequence). V lost 4 bases, J lost 7 bases, and 20 bases lay in between. The CDR3 here is CASSSSPGPSGQPQHF. As DNA, the CDR3 is TGTGCCAGCAGTTCATCACCGGGACCATCGGGGCAGCCCCAGCATTTT.

This clonotype was detected many times. The chain employs TRBV5-1 and TRBJ1-1; 7 nucleotides agree with TRBD1. Germline V gene data show CDR1 as SGHRS and CDR2 as YFSETQ. The CDR3 totals 15 residues. V dropped 6 bases and J dropped 4; count of bases not matched to a gene: 12. The CDR3 loop reads CASKSGTAKGTEAFF. The DNA of the CDR3 is TGCGCCAGCAAATCCGGGACAGCTAAGGGCACTGAAGCTTTCTTT.

Turning to this clonotype: Likely a read error: the CDR3 ends without its conserved phenylalanine or tryptophan. No DNA is shown, since the ends of the CDR3 on it are uncertain; the CDR3 is the one TCRdb lists. This chain uses TRBV6-1 with TRBJ2-1; the table's TRBD2 call for D was not verified on the DNA. The CDR3 is 14 residues long, counting both termini. Germline-derived CDR1 and CDR2 are MNHNS and SASEGT. CDR3: CASSESTLAGGLGY.